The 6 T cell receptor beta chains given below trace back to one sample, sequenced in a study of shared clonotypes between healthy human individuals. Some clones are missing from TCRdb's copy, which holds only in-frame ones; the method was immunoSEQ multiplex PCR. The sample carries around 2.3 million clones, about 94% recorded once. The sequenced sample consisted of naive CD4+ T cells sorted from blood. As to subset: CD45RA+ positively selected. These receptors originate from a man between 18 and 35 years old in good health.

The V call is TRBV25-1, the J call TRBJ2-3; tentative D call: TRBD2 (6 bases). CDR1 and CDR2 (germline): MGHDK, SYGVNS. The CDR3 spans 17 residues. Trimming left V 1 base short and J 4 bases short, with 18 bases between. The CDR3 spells CASSEWASAQVADTQYF. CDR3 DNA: TGTGCCAGCAGTGAATGGGCTAGCGCCCAAGTGGCAGATACGCAGTATTTT.

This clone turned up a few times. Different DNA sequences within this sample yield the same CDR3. The CDR3 DNA reads TGTGCCAGCAGCGTAACAGGTGGGAATCAGCCCCAGCATTTT. This sequence encodes CASSVTGGNQPQHF. The chain links TRBV9 to TRBJ1-5, with a possible D match to TRBD1 (5 bases). Trimming took off 1 base at V and 4 bases at J, with 9 bases between the two ends. The CDR3 is 14 amino acids. Looked up from germline, CDR1 is SGDLS and CDR2 is YYNGEE.

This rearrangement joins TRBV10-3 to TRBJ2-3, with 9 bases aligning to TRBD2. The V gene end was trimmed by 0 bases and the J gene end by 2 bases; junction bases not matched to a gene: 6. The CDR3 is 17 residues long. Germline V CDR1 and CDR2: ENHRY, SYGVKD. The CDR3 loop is CAISESGASGVTDTQYF. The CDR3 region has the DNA TGTGCCATCAGTGAGTCGGGGGCTAGCGGGGTCACAGATACGCAGTATTTT.

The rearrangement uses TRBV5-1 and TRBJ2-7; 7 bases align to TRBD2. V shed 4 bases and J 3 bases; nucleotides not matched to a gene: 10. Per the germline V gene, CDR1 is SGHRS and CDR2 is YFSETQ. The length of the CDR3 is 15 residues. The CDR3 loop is CASSPTAAGVYEQYF. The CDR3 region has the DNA TGCGCCAGCAGCCCGACTGCCGCGGGGGTCTACGAGCAGTACTTC.

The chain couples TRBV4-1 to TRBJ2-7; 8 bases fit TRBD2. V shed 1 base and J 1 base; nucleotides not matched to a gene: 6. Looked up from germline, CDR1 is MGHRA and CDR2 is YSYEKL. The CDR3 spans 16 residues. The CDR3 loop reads CASSQGDSGVSYEQYF. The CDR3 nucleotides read TGCGCCAGCAGCCAAGGAGATAGCGGGGTTTCCTACGAGCAGTACTTC.

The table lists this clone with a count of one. CDR3 in amino acids: CASSPGTRAQETQYF. For the CDR3, the DNA is TGTGCCAGCAGCCCCGGGACTAGAGCTCAAGAGACCCAGTACTTC. The V and J genes are TRBV14 and TRBJ2-5; 8 bases are a match to TRBD2. CDR3 length equals 15 residues. V shed 4 bases, J shed 2 bases, and the junction held 6 bases outside the gene matches. Germline V gene data show CDR1 as SGHDN and CDR2 as FVKESK.